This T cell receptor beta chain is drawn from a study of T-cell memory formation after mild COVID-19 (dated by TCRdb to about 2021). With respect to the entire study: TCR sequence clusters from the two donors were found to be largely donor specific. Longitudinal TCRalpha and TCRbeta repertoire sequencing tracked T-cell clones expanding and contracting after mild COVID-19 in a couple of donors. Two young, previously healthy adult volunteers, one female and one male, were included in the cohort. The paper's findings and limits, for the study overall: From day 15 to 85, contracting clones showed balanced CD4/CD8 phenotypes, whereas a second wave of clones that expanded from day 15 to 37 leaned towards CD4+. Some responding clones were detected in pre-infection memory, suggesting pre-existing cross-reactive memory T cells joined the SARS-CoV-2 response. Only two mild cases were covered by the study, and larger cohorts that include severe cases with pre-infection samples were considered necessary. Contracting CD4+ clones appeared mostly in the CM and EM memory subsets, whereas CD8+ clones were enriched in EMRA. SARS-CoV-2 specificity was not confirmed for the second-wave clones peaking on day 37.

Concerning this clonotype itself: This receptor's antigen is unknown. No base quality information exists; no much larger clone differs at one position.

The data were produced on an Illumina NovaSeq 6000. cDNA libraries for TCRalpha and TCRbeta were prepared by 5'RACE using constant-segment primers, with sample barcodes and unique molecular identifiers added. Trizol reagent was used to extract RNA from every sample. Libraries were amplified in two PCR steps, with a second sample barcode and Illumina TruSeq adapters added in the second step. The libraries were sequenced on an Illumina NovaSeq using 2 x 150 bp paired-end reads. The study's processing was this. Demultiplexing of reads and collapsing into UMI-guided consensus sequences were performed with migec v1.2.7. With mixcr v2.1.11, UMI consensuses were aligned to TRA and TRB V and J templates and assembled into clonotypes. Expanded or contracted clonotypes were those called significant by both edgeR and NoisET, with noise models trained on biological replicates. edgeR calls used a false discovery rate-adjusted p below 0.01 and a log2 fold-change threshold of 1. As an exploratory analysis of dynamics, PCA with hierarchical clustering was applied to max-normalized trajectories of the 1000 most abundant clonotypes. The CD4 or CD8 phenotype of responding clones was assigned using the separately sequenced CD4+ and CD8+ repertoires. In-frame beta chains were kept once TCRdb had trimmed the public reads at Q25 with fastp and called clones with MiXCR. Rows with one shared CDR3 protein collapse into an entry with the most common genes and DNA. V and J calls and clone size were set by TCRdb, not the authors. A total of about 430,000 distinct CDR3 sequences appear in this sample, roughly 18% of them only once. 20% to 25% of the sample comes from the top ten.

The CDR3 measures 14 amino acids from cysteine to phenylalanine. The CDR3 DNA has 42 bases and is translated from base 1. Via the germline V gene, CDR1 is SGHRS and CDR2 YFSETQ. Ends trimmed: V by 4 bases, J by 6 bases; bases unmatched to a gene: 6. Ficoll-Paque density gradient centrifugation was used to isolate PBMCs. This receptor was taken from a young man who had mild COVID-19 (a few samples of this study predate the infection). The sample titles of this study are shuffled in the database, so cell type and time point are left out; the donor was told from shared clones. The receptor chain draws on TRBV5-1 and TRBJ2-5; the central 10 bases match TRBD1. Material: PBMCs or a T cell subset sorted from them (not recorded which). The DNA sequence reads TGCGCCAGCAGCCAGACAGGGGGCGCGAAGACCCAGTACTTC. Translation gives CASSQTGGAKTQYF.